This note documents a single T cell receptor (beta chain) sequence. Only in-frame clones appear in the TCRdb table, and some are missing; sequencing was by immunoSEQ multiplex PCR. The sample consists of around 470,000 clones, around 90% of them appearing once. This sample was taken from a study of blood T cell repertoires in COVID-19. Those enrolled, adults aged about 18 to 89 years, came from around 25 US areas. Participant-reported clinical history was the basis for cohort assignment. Germline CDR1 and CDR2: SQVTM and ANQGSEA. This CDR3 spans 12 amino acids. V lost 4 bases to trimming and J lost 7 bases, with 14 bases between them.

The receptor was derived from a man in his late teens or twenties who had recovered from COVID-19. Sequencing was performed on PBMCs or T cells enriched from blood (not recorded which). The chain carries TRBV29-1 and TRBJ2-7; a possible D gene is TRBD2 (5 bases). In nucleotides, the CDR3 is TGCAGCGTTGGGACTCCGCCGGGAGAGCAGTACTTC. It is translated as CSVGTPPGEQYF.